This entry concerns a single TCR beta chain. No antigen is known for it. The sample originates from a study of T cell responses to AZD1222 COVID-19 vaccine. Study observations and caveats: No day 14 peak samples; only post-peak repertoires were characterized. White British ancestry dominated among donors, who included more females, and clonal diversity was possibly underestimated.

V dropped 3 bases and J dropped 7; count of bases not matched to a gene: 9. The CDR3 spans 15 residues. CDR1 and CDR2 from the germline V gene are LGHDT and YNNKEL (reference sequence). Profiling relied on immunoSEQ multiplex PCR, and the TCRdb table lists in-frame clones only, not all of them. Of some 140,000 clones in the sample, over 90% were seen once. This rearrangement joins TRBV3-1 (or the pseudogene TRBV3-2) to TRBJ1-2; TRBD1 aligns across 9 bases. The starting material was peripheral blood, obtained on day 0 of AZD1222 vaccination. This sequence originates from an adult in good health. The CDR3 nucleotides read TGTGCCAGCAGCCATTCCGGGACAGGGAGGGGTGGCTACACCTTC. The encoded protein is CASSHSGTGRGGYTF.